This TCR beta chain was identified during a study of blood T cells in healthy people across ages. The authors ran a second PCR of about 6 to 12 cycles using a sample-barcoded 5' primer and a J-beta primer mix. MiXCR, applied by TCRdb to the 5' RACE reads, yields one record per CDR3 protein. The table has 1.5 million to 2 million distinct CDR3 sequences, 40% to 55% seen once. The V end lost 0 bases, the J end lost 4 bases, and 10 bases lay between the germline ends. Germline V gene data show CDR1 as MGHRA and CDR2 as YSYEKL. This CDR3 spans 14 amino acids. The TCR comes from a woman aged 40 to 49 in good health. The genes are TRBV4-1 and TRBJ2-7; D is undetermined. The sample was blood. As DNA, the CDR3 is TGCGCCAGCAGCCAAGAGTGGTGGGATTACGAGCAGTACTTC. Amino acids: CASSQEWWDYEQYF.